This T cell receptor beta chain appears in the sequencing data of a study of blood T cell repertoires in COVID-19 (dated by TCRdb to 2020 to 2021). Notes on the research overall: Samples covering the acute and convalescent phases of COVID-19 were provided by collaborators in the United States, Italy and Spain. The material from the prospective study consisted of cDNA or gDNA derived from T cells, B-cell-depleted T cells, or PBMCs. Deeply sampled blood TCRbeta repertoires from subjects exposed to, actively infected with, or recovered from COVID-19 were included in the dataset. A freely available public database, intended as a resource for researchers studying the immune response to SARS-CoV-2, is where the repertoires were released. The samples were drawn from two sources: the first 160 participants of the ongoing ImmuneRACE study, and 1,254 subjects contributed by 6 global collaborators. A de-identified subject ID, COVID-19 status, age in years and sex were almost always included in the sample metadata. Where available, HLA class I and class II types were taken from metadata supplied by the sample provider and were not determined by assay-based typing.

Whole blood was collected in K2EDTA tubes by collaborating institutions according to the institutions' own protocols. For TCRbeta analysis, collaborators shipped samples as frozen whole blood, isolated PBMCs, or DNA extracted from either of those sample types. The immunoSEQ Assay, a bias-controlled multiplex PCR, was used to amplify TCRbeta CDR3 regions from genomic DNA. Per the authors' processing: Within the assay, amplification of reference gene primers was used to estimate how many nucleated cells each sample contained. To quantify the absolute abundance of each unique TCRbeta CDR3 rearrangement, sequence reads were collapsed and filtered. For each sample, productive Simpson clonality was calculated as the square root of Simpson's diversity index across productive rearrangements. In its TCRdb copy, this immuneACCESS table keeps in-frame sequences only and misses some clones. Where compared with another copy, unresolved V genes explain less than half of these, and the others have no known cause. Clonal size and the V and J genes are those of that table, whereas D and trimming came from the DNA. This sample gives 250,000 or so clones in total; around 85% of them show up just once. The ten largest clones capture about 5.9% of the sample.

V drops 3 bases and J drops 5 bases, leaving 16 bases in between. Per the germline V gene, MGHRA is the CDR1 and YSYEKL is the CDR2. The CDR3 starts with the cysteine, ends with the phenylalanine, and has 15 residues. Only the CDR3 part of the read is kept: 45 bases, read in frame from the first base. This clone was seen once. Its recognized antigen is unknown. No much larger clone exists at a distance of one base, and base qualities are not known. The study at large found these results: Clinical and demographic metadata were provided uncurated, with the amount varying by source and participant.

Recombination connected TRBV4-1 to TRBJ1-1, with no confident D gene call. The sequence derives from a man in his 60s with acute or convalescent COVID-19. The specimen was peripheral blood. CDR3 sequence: CASSHPGVGRTEAFF. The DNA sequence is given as TGCGCCAGCAGCCACCCAGGCGTCGGGAGGACTGAAGCTTTCTTT.